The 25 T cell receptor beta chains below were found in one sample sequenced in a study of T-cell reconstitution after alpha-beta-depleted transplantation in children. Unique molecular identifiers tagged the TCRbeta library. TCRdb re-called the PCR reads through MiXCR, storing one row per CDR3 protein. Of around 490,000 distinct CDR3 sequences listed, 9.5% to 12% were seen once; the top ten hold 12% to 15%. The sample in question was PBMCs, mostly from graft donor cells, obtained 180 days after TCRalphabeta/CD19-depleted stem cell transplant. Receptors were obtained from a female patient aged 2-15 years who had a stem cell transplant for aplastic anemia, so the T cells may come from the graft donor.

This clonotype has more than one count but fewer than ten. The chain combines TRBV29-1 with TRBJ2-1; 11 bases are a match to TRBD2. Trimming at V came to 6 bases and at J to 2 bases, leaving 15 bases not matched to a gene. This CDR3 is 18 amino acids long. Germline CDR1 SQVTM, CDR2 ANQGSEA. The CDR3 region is CSVLGKASGRFTYNEQFF. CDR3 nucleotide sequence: TGCAGCGTCCTAGGGAAGGCTAGCGGGAGGTTCACCTACAATGAGCAGTTCTTC.

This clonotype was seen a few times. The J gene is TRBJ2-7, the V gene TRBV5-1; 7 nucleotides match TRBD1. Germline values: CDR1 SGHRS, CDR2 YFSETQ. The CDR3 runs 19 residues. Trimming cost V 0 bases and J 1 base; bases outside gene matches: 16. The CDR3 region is CASSLAPTGEWSGSYEQYV. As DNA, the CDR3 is TGCGCCAGCAGCTTGGCCCCTACAGGGGAATGGTCCGGGTCCTACGAGCAGTACGTC.

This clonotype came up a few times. CDR3 DNA: TGTGCCAGCAGCCCTAGCGGGAGGGCCGTCAATGAGCAGTTCTTC. Translated: CASSPSGRAVNEQFF. This rearrangement joins TRBV14 to TRBJ2-1; 12 nucleotides line up with TRBD2. Unmatched junction bases numbered 4, after V lost 4 bases and J lost 6 bases. Germline CDR1 is SGHDN and CDR2 is FVKESK. The CDR3 length is 15 residues.

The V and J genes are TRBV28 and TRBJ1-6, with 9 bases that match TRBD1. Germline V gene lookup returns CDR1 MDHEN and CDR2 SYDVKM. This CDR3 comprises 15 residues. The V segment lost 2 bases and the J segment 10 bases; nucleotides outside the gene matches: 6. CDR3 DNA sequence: TGTGCCAGCAGTTTAGGCGGGACAGGGTCCTCACCCCTCCACTTT. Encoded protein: CASSLGGTGSSPLHF.

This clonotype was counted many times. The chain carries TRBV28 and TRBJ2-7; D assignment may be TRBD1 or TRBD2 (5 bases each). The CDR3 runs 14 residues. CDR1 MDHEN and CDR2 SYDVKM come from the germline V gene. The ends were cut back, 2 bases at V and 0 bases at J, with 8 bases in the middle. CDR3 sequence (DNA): TGTGCCAGCAGTTTAGAGGGGAACTCCTACGAGCAGTACTTC. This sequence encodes CASSLEGNSYEQYF.

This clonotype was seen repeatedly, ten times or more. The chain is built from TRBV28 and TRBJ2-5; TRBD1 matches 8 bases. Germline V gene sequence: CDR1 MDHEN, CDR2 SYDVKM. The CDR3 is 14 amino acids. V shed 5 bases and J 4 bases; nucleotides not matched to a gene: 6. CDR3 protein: CASSDTGGTETQYF. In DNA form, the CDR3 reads TGTGCCAGCAGTGACACAGGGGGGACAGAGACCCAGTACTTC.

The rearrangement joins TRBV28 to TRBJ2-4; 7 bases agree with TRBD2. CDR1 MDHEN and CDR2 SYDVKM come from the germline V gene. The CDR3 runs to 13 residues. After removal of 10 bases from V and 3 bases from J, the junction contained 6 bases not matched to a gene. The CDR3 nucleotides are TGTGCCACCGGGGGAGGGGACAAAAACATTCAGTACTTC. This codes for CATGGGDKNIQYF.

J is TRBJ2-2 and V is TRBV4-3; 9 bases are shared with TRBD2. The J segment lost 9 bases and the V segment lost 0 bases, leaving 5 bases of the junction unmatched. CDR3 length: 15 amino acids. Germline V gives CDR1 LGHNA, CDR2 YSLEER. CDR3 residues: CASSQDRREGRELFF. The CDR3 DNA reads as TGCGCCAGCAGCCAAGATCGGCGGGAGGGCAGGGAGCTGTTTTTT.

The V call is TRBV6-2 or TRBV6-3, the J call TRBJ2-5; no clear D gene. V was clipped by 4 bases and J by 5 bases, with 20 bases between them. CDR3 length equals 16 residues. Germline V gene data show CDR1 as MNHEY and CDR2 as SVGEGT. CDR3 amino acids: CASSSSPGLFGETQYF. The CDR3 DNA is TGTGCCAGCAGTTCCTCCCCGGGCCTCTTCGGGGAGACCCAGTACTTC.

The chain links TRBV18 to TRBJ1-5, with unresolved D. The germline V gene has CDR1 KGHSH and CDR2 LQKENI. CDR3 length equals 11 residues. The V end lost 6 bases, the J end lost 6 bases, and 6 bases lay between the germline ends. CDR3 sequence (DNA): TGTGCCAGCTCCCAGGTTCAGCCCCAGCATTTT. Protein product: CASSQVQPQHF.

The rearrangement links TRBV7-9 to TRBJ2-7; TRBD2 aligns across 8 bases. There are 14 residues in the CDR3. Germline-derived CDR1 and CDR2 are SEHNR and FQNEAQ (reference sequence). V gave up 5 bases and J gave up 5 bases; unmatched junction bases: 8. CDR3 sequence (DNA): TGTGCCAGCAGCCCCGGGAGGGTAAACGACGAGCAGTACTTC. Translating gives CASSPGRVNDEQYF.

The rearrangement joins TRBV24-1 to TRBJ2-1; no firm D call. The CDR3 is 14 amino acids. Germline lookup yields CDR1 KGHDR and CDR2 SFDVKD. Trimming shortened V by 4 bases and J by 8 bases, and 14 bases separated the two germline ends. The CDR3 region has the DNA TGTGCCACCAGTGACATCGGCCCTTGGGATGAGCAGTTCTTC. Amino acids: CATSDIGPWDEQFF.

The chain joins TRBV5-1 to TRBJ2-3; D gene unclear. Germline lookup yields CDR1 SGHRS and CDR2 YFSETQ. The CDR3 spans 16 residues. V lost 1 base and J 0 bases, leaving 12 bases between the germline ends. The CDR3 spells CASSLLQPTSTDTQYF. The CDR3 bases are TGCGCCAGCAGCTTGTTACAGCCAACTAGCACAGATACGCAGTATTTT.

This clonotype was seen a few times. This CDR3 is CASSENQRANPQETQYF. The CDR3 DNA reads TGTGCCAGCAGTGAGAACCAAAGGGCCAACCCTCAAGAGACCCAGTACTTC. The V call is TRBV6-4, the J call TRBJ2-5; D is unresolved. The CDR3 has 17 amino acids. Germline CDR1 reads MRHNA; CDR2 reads SNTAGT. V was trimmed by 3 bases and J by 2 bases, leaving 19 bases between them.

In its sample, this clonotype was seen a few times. CDR3 DNA sequence: TGTGCCAGCAGCACCTCCGGGACAGGGAAAGAGACCCAGTACTTC. Amino acid sequence: CASSTSGTGKETQYF. The chain carries TRBV9 and TRBJ2-5, with 9 nucleotides matching TRBD1. CDR3 length: 15 residues. Per germline, CDR1 SGDLS and CDR2 YYNGEE. The V segment lost 4 bases and the J segment 3 bases; nucleotides outside the gene matches: 7.

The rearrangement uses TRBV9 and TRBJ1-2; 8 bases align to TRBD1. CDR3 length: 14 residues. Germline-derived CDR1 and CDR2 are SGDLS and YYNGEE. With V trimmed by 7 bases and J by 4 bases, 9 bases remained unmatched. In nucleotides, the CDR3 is TGTGCCAGCGGGCCGGGGCAGGGGGCCTATGGCTACACCTTC. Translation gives CASGPGQGAYGYTF.

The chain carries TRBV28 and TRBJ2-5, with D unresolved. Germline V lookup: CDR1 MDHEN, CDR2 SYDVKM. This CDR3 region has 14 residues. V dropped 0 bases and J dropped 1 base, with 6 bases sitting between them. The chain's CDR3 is CASSLWPVQETQYF. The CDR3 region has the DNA TGTGCCAGCAGTTTATGGCCCGTCCAAGAGACCCAGTACTTC.

CDR3 in amino acids: CATSDIGQYNEQFF. CDR3 in DNA: TGTGCCACCAGTGATATCGGACAATACAATGAGCAGTTCTTC. The chain has TRBV24-1 and TRBJ2-1, with a possible D match to TRBD1 (5 bases). Between the trimmed V and J ends, which lost 3 bases and 4 bases, there was a span of 9 bases. In germline, CDR1 is KGHDR, CDR2 SFDVKD. The CDR3 is made up of 14 amino acids.

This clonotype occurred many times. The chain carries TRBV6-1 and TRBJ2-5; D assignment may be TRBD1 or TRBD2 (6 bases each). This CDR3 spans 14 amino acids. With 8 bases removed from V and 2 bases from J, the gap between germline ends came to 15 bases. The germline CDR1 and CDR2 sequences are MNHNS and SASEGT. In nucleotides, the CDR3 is TGTGCCAGCCCTAAACGGGGGCTGCAAGAGACCCAGTACTTC. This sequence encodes CASPKRGLQETQYF.

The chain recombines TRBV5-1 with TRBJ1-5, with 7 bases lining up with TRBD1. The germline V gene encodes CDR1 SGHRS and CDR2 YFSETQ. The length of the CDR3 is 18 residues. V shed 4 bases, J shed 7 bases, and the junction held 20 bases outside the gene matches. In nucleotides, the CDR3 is TGCGCCAGCAGCCCATCCGACAGGGACCCACAGTTTATCCAGCCCCAGCATTTT. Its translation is CASSPSDRDPQFIQPQHF.

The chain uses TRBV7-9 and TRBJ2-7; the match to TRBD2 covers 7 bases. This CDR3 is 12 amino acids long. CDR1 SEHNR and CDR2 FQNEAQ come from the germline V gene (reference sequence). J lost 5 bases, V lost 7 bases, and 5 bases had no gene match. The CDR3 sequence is CASTLGGDEQYF. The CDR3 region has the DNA TGTGCCAGCACTTTGGGAGGGGACGAGCAGTACTTC.

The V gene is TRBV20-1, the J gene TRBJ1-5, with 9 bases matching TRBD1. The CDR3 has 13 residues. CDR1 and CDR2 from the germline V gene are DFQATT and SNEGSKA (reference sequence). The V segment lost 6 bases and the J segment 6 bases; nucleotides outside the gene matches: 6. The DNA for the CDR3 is TGCAGTGCGGGAGGACAGGGGACTCAGCCCCAGCATTTT. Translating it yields CSAGGQGTQPQHF.

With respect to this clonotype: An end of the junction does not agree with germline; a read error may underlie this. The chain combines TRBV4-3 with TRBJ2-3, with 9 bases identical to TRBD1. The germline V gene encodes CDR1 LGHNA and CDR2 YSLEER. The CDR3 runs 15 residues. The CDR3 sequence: CASSHGTGSTDTRYF. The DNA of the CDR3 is TGCGCCAGCAGCCACGGGACAGGGAGCACAGATACGCGGTATTTT.

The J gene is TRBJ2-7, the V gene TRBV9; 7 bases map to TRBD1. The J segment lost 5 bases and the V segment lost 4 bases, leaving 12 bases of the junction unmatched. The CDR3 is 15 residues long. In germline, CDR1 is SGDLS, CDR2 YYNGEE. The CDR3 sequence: CASSPLDRSLNEQYF. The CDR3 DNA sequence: TGTGCCAGCAGCCCCTTGGACAGGTCCCTCAACGAGCAGTACTTC.

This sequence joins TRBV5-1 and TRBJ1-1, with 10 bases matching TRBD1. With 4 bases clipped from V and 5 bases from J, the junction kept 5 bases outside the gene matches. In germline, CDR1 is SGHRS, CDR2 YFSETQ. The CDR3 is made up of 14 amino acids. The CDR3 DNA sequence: TGCGCCAGCAGCCGACAGGGGGCTGCAACTGAAGCTTTCTTT. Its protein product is CASSRQGAATEAFF.